This T cell receptor (beta chain) was identified in a study of T cells in Graves' hyperthyroidism and ophthalmopathy. The CDR3 contains 15 residues. V lost 6 bases and J lost 4, with 20 bases in between. CDR1 is SQVTM, CDR2 ANQGSEA, per germline. A remark on this clonotype: Its antigen is unidentified.

Study results and limitations: Blood samples included most of the expanded thyroid clonotypes exceeding 0.001.

Amplification targeted TCR beta CDR3 regions from RNA transcripts. First-round RT-PCR targeting the TCR CDR3 was performed with the HTBI primer set. A single record per CDR3 protein comes from TCRdb applying MiXCR to the multiplex PCR reads. The data hold hundreds of thousands of distinct CDR3 sequences, with less than 15% observed a single time. Sequencing was carried out using blood. This sequence originates from a young woman with Graves' hyperthyroidism. The rearrangement links TRBV29-1 to TRBJ2-3, with a possible D match to TRBD2 (6 bases). This chain's CDR3 is CSVPTHGGLADTQYF. In nucleotides, the CDR3 is TGCAGCGTCCCGACGCACGGGGGTTTAGCAGATACGCAGTATTTT.